This section outlines one TCR beta chain sequence together with its context. As yet, its antigen is unknown. The data were obtained in a study of cytomegalovirus exposure and HLA in healthy donors. Whole-study context: HLA-typed donors were the source of tens of millions of unique TCRs, which an early data release held. Of the donors genotyped, about 410 in all, about 76% fell in the Caucasian-associated ancestry cluster. Study-level results: In a later analysis, at a false discovery rate of 0.05, 15,000 to 20,000 TCR beta sequences were associated with HLA alleles.

V dropped 0 bases and J dropped 4; count of bases not matched to a gene: 3. CDR1 is ENHRY and CDR2 is SYGVKD in the germline V gene. This CDR3 comprises 15 residues. Unrecorded immune exposure was likely among donors, who were nominally healthy when sampled. The PCR contained 60 Vbeta and 13 Jbeta primers. Clones were sequenced by immunoSEQ multiplex PCR, and TCRdb holds only the in-frame ones, with some missing. Among 160,000 or so clones listed, roughly 88% were seen once. The sequence came from a young woman in good health and CMV-seronegative. Sequencing was performed on PBMCs. This chain uses TRBV10-3 with TRBJ1-5; 7 bases line up with TRBD1. The CDR3 region has the DNA TGTGCCATCAGTGAGTCAGGGGGCAGGAATCAGCCCCAGCATTTT. It translates to CAISESGGRNQPQHF.